The 22 T cell receptor beta chains reported below all come from one sample, sequenced in a study of control samples from healthy donors and cancer patients. Assay: immunoSEQ multiplex PCR; the TCRdb copy retains only in-frame clones and omits some. The sample includes 170,000 or so clones, 94% of them seen just once. Sequencing was performed on blood. These TCRs come from a woman under 30 in good health.

This chain links TRBV5-4 with TRBJ1-6, with D unclear. In germline, CDR1 is SGHNT, CDR2 YYREEE (reference sequence). V gave up 5 bases and J gave up 5 bases, with 14 bases separating them. The CDR3 contains 15 residues. The CDR3 region is CASSSWKRDNSPLHF. CDR3 nucleotides: TGTGCCAGCAGTTCGTGGAAAAGAGATAATTCACCCCTCCACTTT.

The genes are TRBV11-3 and TRBJ1-3; D is unclear. The CDR3 consists of 15 residues. The V end lost 0 bases, the J end lost 0 bases, and 6 bases lay between the germline ends. In germline, CDR1 is SGHNT, CDR2 YENEEA. CDR3 residues: CASSLEIASGNTIYF. The DNA for the CDR3 is TGTGCCAGCAGCTTAGAGATAGCCTCTGGAAACACCATATATTTT.

The rearrangement links TRBV5-1 to TRBJ1-5; 9 positions agree with TRBD1. V was pared by 0 bases and J by 8 bases, with 9 bases of the junction left unmatched. Germline values: CDR1 SGHRS, CDR2 YFSETQ. The CDR3 spans 16 residues. Written as DNA, the CDR3 is TGCGCCAGCAGCTTGGGGTACACAGGGGGCCAAGAGCCCCAGCATTTT. Translated, it gives CASSLGYTGGQEPQHF.

This clone was detected once. The chain couples TRBV5-4 to TRBJ1-5; 9 bases agree with TRBD1. Germline V lookup: CDR1 SGHNT, CDR2 YYREEE (reference sequence). The junction had 6 bases not matched to a gene; V was cut back by 4 bases and J by 4 bases. The CDR3 runs 15 residues. The DNA for the CDR3 is TGTGCCAGCAGCGTTAGGACAGGGGATAATCAGCCCCAGCATTTT. Translation: CASSVRTGDNQPQHF.

The rearrangement joins TRBV5-1 to TRBJ2-2, with 13 bases aligning to TRBD2. Germline lookup yields CDR1 SGHRS and CDR2 YFSETQ. J lost 3 bases, V lost 3 bases, and 2 bases had no gene match. The CDR3 length is 16 residues. The CDR3 region is CASSSLAGGDTGELFF. The CDR3 nucleotides are TGCGCCAGCAGCTCACTAGCGGGAGGGGACACCGGGGAGCTGTTTTTT.

The rearrangement links TRBV7-6 to TRBJ2-1; a possible D gene is TRBD2 (5 bases). Trimming removed 2 bases from V and 8 bases from J, with 10 bases in between. The CDR3 has 13 residues. Germline V gene lookup returns CDR1 SGHVS and CDR2 FNYEAQ. CDR3 region: CASSLNAGDEQFF. In nucleotides, the CDR3 is TGTGCCAGCAGCTTAAACGCGGGCGATGAGCAGTTCTTC.

The V gene is TRBV4-1, the J gene TRBJ1-2; 7 bases match TRBD1. Germline-derived CDR1 and CDR2 are MGHRA and YSYEKL. The ends lost 4 bases at V and 12 bases at J; junction bases unmatched: 14. The CDR3 extends over 14 amino acids. In nucleotides, the CDR3 is TGCGCCAGCAGCCCCCAAACCCGACAGGGAGGGGACACCTTC. It translates to CASSPQTRQGGDTF.

V usage is TRBV7-2 and J usage is TRBJ2-7; D is possibly TRBD2 (6 bases). Germline V gene sequence: CDR1 SGHTA, CDR2 FQGNSA. Trimming removed 5 bases from V and 2 bases from J, with 13 bases in between. The CDR3 has 14 residues. CDR3 DNA: TGTGCCAGCAGCCGTGGGGGGATCCCCTACGAGCAGTACTTC. Its translation: CASSRGGIPYEQYF.

The sample holds a few counts of this clone. This chain uses TRBV7-2 with TRBJ1-2; the match to TRBD1 covers 8 bases. The CDR3 covers 14 residues. V dropped 5 bases and J dropped 6; count of bases not matched to a gene: 8. The V gene's germline CDR1 is SGHTA and CDR2 FQGNSA. The CDR3 spells CASSAGQGEDGYTF. In nucleotides, the CDR3 is TGTGCCAGCAGCGCCGGACAGGGAGAGGATGGCTACACCTTC.

The rearrangement uses TRBV2 and TRBJ1-6; TRBD1 aligns across 8 bases. From germline, CDR1 is SNHLY and CDR2 FYNNEI. There are 14 residues in the CDR3. V lost 8 bases and J lost 9; bases outside the gene matches: 9. The CDR3 here is CASQGAAGSSPLHF. The DNA for the CDR3 is TGTGCCAGCCAGGGGGCCGCGGGGAGTTCACCCCTCCACTTT.

The chain employs TRBV5-5 and TRBJ1-1; D call uncertain. The CDR3 is 14 amino acids. V was pared by 6 bases and J by 1 base, with 13 bases between. The V gene's germline CDR1 is SGHKS and CDR2 YYEKEE (reference sequence). Here the CDR3 reads CASTGSIENTEAFF. CDR3 bases: TGTGCCAGCACGGGTTCAATAGAGAACACTGAAGCTTTCTTT.

This clone was counted a single time. The genes are TRBV13 and TRBJ2-1, with D tentatively TRBD2 (5 bases). The germline V gene encodes CDR1 PRHDT and CDR2 FYEKMQ (reference sequence). The CDR3 has 12 amino acids. V lost 5 bases and J 15 bases, leaving 17 bases between the germline ends. The CDR3 spells CASSIGLTPPFF. The CDR3 coding sequence is TGTGCCAGCAGCATTGGACTGACTCCCCCGTTCTTC. Supplemented by reference TRBV13 and TRBJ2-1, the full variable domain reads AAGVIQSPRHLIKEKRETATLKCYPIPRHDTVYWYQQGPGQDPQFLISFYEKMQSDKGSIPDRFSAQQFSDYHSELNMSSLELGDSALYFCASSIGLTPPFFGPGTRLTVL.

The chain has TRBV11-1 and TRBJ1-1; no definite D call. The CDR3 consists of 12 residues. V was shortened by 8 bases and J by 4 bases, with 11 bases between the two germline ends. In germline, CDR1 is SGHAT, CDR2 FQDESV (reference sequence). The CDR3 sequence: CASSGSFTEAFF. CDR3 DNA: TGTGCCAGCTCCGGGTCTTTCACTGAAGCTTTCTTT. The full variable domain, completed using reference TRBV11-1 and TRBJ1-1, is EAEVAQSPRYKITEKSQAVAFWCDPISGHATLYWYRQILGQGPELLVQFQDESVVDDSQLPKDRFSAERLKGVDSTLKIQPAELGDSAMYLCASSGSFTEAFFGQGTRLTVV.

The genes are TRBV5-6 and TRBJ1-1; D is unresolved. V gave up 2 bases and J gave up 3 bases, with 8 bases separating them. This CDR3 is built from 13 residues. The germline CDR1 and CDR2 sequences are SGHDT and YYEEEE. The CDR3 bases are TGTGCCAGCAGCTTAACCACGGACACTGAAGCTTTCTTT. Its protein product is CASSLTTDTEAFF.

The CDR3 reads CASSPRTGAGYTF. Written as DNA, the CDR3 is TGTGCCAGCAGCCCTCGGACAGGGGCTGGCTACACCTTC. The chain is built from TRBV27 and TRBJ1-2; 9 bases fit TRBD1. J was trimmed by 7 bases and V by 6 bases; bases with no gene match: 6. The CDR3 is 13 residues long. Germline CDR1 reads MNHEY; CDR2 reads SMNVEV (reference sequence).

This chain connects TRBV5-6 to TRBJ2-2, with D unresolved. Looked up from germline, CDR1 is SGHDT and CDR2 is YYEEEE. The CDR3 totals 14 residues. Trimming pared 2 bases from V and 7 bases from J, leaving 12 bases between. The CDR3 reads CASSFTGLGGELFF. The DNA for the CDR3 is TGTGCCAGCAGCTTCACCGGGTTAGGCGGGGAGCTGTTTTTT.

This clone turned up a few times. The J gene is TRBJ1-6, the V gene TRBV28, with 9 bases identical to TRBD1. CDR3 length: 16 residues. CDR1 MDHEN and CDR2 SYDVKM come from the germline V gene. J was trimmed by 10 bases and V by 6 bases; bases with no gene match: 13. This CDR3 is CASRGPQQGAESPLHF. Here the CDR3 DNA reads TGTGCCAGCAGGGGGCCACAACAGGGGGCCGAATCACCCCTCCACTTT.

For the CDR3, the DNA is TGTGCCAGCAGCCCCACTATTATGAACACTGAAGCTTTCTTT. The encoded protein is CASSPTIMNTEAFF. The chain is built from TRBV5-4 and TRBJ1-1; D is ambiguous. In germline, CDR1 is SGHNT, CDR2 YYREEE (reference sequence). CDR3 size: 14 residues. V lost 4 bases and J 0 bases, leaving 10 bases between the germline ends.

The chain has TRBV7-9 and TRBJ1-3; D perhaps matches TRBD1 (6 bases). The CDR3 is 14 residues long. Germline CDR1 reads SEHNR; CDR2 reads FQNEAQ (reference sequence). Trimming took off 6 bases at V and 4 bases at J, with 13 bases between the two ends. The CDR3 DNA reads as TGTGCCAGCAGACCCCGGGACATCGGAAACACCATATATTTT. As protein: CASRPRDIGNTIYF.

This chain connects TRBV27 to TRBJ1-4; D unclear. This CDR3 is built from 14 residues. Trimming pared 3 bases from V and 8 bases from J, leaving 13 bases between. Germline V gene sequence: CDR1 MNHEY, CDR2 SMNVEV (reference sequence). Here the CDR3 DNA reads TGTGCCAGCAGTTTCCAGGCTACGCACGAAAAACTGTTTTTT. Amino acids: CASSFQATHEKLFF.

CDR3: CASSSPSQAQHF. The CDR3 nucleotides are TGTGCCAGCAGCTCCCCGAGCCAGGCCCAGCATTTT. The chain uses TRBV7-2 and TRBJ1-5; D is undetermined. V was shortened by 4 bases and J by 11 bases, with 12 bases between the two germline ends. There are 12 residues in the CDR3. Germline CDR1 and CDR2: SGHTA and FQGNSA.

The V gene is TRBV10-1, the J gene TRBJ1-2, with D possibly being TRBD1 (5 bases). The CDR3 is 14 residues long. Germline V lookup: CDR1 WNHNN, CDR2 SYGVQD (reference sequence). With 0 bases removed from V and 3 bases from J, the gap between germline ends came to 8 bases. Written as DNA, the CDR3 is TGCGCCAGCAGTGAGTCAGGGACGGACTATGGCTACACCTTC. Protein: CASSESGTDYGYTF.